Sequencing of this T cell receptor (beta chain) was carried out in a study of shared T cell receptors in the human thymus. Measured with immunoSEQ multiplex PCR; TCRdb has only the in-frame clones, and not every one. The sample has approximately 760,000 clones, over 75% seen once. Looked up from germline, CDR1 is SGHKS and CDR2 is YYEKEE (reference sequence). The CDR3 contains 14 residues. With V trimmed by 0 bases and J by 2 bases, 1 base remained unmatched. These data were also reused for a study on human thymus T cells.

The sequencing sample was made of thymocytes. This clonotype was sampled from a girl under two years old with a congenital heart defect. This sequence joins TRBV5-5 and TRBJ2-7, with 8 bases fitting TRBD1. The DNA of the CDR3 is TGTGCCAGCAGCTTGGCAGGGGGCCCCTACGAGCAGTACTTC. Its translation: CASSLAGGPYEQYF.